This passage covers 10 T cell receptor beta chains from one sample sequenced in a study of naive and memory T cell subsets. Two oligonucleotides, mixed equimolar, formed the beta constant-region primer covering TRBC1 and TRBC2. Ligated cDNA was amplified by four rounds of PCR with nested alpha and beta constant-region primers and SP2. Each CDR3 protein is one row after TCRdb ran MiXCR on the UMI-ligation and nested PCR reads. Found here are 130,000 or so distinct CDR3 sequences, around a third of them singletons; the top ten hold approximately 0.88%. Sequencing was performed on central memory CD4+ T cells from blood. The receptors were sampled from a human donor in good health.

The gene calls are TRBV5-4 and TRBJ2-1; TRBD1 aligns across 10 bases. The V gene end was trimmed by 4 bases and the J gene end by 7 bases; junction bases not matched to a gene: 11. The CDR3 spans 16 residues. CDR1 and CDR2 from the germline V gene are SGHNT and YYREEE (reference sequence). DNA for the CDR3: TGTGCCAGCAGCCCATCAGGACAGGGGGGGAGGAATGAGCAGTTCTTC. It yields the protein CASSPSGQGGRNEQFF.

This clonotype has a handful of counts. V usage is TRBV5-1 and J usage is TRBJ2-7; weak D call: TRBD2 (6 bases). Germline loops: CDR1 SGHRS, CDR2 YFSETQ. Trimming took 4 bases from V and 3 from J, leaving 14 bases between them. This CDR3 region has 14 residues. In nucleotides, the CDR3 is TGCGCCAGCAGCCCCTTTGGCGGGGTCTACGAGCAGTACTTC. Residues: CASSPFGGVYEQYF.

This clonotype has only one observation. J is TRBJ2-1 and V is TRBV19; 12 nucleotides line up with TRBD2. Germline V gene lookup returns CDR1 LNHDA and CDR2 SQIVND (reference sequence). V dropped 6 bases and J dropped 5; count of bases not matched to a gene: 5. CDR3 length equals 15 residues. The CDR3 coding sequence is TGTGCCAGTAGGACTAGCGGGAGTTTTCACAATGAGCAGTTCTTC. It is translated as CASRTSGSFHNEQFF.

V usage is TRBV20-1 and J usage is TRBJ2-6; 7 positions match TRBD2. CDR1 is DFQATT, CDR2 SNEGSKA, per germline (reference sequence). Germline trimming cut 2 bases from V and 0 bases from J; bases unmatched to any gene: 7. The CDR3 has 17 residues. CDR3 amino acids: CSARSWGRASGANVLTF. The CDR3 DNA sequence: TGCAGTGCTAGATCCTGGGGGAGGGCCTCTGGGGCCAACGTCCTGACTTTC.

The chain joins TRBV7-8 to TRBJ1-5; D is unresolved. The CDR3 contains 15 residues. V was trimmed by 8 bases and J by 3 bases, leaving 17 bases between them. Germline assignment: CDR1 SGHVS and CDR2 FQNEAQ. CDR3: CASGRLGGVNQPQHF. CDR3 nucleotide sequence: TGTGCCAGCGGTAGACTTGGCGGGGTCAATCAGCCCCAGCATTTT.

The rearrangement joins TRBV20-1 to TRBJ1-1; D is unclear. The CDR3 length is 13 residues. The germline gives CDR1 DFQATT, CDR2 SNEGSKA (reference sequence). V dropped 7 bases and J dropped 3 bases, with 15 bases sitting between them. The CDR3 protein is CSVGQGGYTEAFF. The CDR3 bases are TGCAGTGTGGGCCAAGGAGGGTACACTGAAGCTTTCTTT.

This chain joins TRBV28 and TRBJ2-1; D unclear. CDR3 length: 15 amino acids. Trimming took off 3 bases at V and 8 bases at J, with 17 bases between the two ends. Germline CDR1 MDHEN, CDR2 SYDVKM. For the CDR3, the DNA is TGTGCCAGCAGTTTCCGACCAACTCCGGGCGATGAGCAGTTCTTC. Its protein is CASSFRPTPGDEQFF.

The rearrangement joins TRBV7-9 to TRBJ2-7; TRBD1 matches at 10 bases. CDR1 is SEHNR and CDR2 is FQNEAQ in the germline V gene (reference sequence). Trimming at V came to 5 bases and at J to 3 bases, leaving 4 bases not matched to a gene. CDR3 length: 14 residues. The CDR3: CASSNGQGVYEQYF. DNA of the CDR3: TGTGCCAGCAGCAATGGACAGGGGGTCTACGAGCAGTACTTC.

This clonotype was counted between two and nine times. This chain connects TRBV28 to TRBJ2-7, with D unclear. V was trimmed by 5 bases and J by 6 bases, leaving 8 bases between them. Germline CDR1 is MDHEN and CDR2 is SYDVKM. This CDR3 region has 11 residues. In DNA form, the CDR3 reads TGTGCCAGCAGTCCACATAGCGAGCAGTACTTC. Its translation is CASSPHSEQYF.

This rearrangement joins TRBV18 to TRBJ2-1; 10 bases are shared with TRBD2. Germline CDR1 is KGHSH and CDR2 is LQKENI. Trimming took 3 bases from V and 5 from J; bases not matched to a gene: 7. The CDR3 spans 16 residues. Here the CDR3 reads CASSPPGLATNNEQFF. CDR3 nucleotides: TGTGCCAGCTCACCCCCGGGACTAGCGACGAACAATGAGCAGTTCTTC.